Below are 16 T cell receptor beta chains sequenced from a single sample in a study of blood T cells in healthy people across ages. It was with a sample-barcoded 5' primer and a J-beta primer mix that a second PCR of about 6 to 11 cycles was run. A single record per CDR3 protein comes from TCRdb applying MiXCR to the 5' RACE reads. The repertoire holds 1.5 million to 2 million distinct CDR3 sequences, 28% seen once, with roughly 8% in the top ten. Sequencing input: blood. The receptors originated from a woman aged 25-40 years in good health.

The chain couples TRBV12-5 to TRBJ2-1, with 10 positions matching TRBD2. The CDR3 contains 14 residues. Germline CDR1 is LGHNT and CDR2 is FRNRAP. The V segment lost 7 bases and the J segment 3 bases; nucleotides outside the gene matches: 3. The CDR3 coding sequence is TGTGCTAGTGTTCCTAGCGGGGGCTACAATGAGCAGTTCTTC. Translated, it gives CASVPSGGYNEQFF.

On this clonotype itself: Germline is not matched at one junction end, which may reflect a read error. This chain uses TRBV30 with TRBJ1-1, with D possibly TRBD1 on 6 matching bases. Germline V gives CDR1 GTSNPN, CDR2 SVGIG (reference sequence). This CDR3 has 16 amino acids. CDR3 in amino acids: CAWSHRGGIRESETFF. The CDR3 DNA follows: TGTGCCTGGAGCCACCGGGGGGGCATCCGGGAGTCTGAAACTTTCTTT.

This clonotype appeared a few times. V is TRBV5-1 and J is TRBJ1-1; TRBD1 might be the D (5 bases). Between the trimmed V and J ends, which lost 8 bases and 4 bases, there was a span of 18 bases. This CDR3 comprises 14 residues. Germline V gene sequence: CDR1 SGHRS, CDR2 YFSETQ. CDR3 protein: CASFPGDLRTEAFF. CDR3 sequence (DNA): TGCGCCAGTTTTCCCGGGGACCTCCGCACTGAAGCTTTCTTT.

CDR3 amino acids: CASTLDSFPYEQYF. The DNA for the CDR3 is TGCGCCAGCACCCTGGACAGCTTCCCCTACGAGCAGTACTTC. The chain has TRBV5-1 and TRBJ2-7, with D perhaps matching TRBD1 (6 bases). The V gene's germline CDR1 is SGHRS and CDR2 YFSETQ. The V and J ends lost 6 bases and 2 bases respectively, with 15 bases between them. There are 14 residues in the CDR3.

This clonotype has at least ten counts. The DNA of the CDR3 is TGTGCCAGCAGTTTCCGGCCTCTCCCCCACGAGCAGTACTTC. It specifies CASSFRPLPHEQYF. The chain employs TRBV12-3 or TRBV12-4 and TRBJ2-7; no clear D gene. The CDR3 has 14 residues. Trimming left V 3 bases short and J 5 bases short, with 14 bases between.

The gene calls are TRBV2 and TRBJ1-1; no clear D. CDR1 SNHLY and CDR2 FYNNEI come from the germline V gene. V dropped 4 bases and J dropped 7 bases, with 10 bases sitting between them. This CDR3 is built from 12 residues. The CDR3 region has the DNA TGTGCCAGCAGTGGCGGACTTAATGAAGCTTTCTTT. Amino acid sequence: CASSGGLNEAFF.

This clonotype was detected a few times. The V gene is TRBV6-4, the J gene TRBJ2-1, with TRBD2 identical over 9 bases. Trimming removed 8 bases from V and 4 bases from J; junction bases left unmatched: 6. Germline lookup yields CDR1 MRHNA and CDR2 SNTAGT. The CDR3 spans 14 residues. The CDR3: CASATSGAYNEQFF. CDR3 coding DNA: TGTGCCAGCGCGACTAGCGGTGCGTACAATGAGCAGTTCTTC.

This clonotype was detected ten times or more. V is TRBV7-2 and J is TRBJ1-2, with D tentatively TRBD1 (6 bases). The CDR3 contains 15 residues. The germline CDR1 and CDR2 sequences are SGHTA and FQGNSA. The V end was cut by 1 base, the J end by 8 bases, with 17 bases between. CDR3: CASSLDTGARRGYTF. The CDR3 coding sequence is TGTGCCAGCAGCTTAGATACGGGGGCCAGACGAGGCTACACCTTC.

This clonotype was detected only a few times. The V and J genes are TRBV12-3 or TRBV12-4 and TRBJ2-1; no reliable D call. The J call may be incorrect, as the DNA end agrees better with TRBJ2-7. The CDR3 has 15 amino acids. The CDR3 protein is CASRVDGAVYNEQYF. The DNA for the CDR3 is TGTGCCAGCAGAGTCGACGGAGCCGTCTACAATGAGCAGTACTTC.

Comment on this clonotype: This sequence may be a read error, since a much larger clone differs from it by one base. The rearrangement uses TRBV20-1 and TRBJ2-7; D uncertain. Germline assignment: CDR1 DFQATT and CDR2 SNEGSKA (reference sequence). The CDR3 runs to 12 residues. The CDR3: CPGVGSSYEQYF. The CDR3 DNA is TGCCCTGGCGTGGGTAGCTCCTACGAGCAGTACTTC.

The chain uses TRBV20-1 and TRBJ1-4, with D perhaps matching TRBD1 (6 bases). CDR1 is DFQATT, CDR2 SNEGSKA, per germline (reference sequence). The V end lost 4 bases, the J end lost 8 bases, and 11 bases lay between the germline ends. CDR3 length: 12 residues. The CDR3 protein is CSAKGHGEKLFF. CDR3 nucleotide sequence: TGCAGTGCTAAGGGACACGGGGAAAAACTGTTTTTT.

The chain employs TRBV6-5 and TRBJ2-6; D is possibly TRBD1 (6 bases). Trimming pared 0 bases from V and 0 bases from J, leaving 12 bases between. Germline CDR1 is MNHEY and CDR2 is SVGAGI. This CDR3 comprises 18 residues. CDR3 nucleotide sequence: TGTGCCAGCAGTTACTCGGGCCAGGACAGCTCTGGGGCCAACGTCCTGACTTTC. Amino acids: CASSYSGQDSSGANVLTF.

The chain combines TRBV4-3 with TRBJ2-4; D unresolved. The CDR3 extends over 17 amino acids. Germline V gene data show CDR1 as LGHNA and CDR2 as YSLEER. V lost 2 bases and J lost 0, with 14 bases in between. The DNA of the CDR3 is TGCGCCAGCAGCCAAAGTTCGACAACAATAGCCAAAAACATTCAGTACTTC. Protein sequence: CASSQSSTTIAKNIQYF.

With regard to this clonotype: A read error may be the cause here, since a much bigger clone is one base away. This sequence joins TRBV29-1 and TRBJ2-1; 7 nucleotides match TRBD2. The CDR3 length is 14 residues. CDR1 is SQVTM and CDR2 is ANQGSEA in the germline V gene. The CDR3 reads CSVVAGVSYIEQFF. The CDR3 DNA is TGCAGCGTTGTAGCGGGCGTTTCCTACATTGAGCAGTTCTTC.

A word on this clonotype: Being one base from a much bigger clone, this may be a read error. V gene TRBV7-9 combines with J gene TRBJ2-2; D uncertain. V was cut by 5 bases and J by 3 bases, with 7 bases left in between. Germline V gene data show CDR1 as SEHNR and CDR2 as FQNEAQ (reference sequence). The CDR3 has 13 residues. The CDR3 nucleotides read TGTGCCAGCAGCCAAACGGACACCGGGGAGCTGTTTTTT. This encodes CASSQTDTGELFF.

As DNA, the CDR3 is TGCAGCGTTGCGGGAGGGCCTTTTCCTGAGCAGTTCTTC. It codes for CSVAGGPFPEQFF. This sequence joins TRBV29-1 and TRBJ2-1; 8 positions match TRBD2. The CDR3 has 13 residues. CDR1 and CDR2 from the germline V gene are SQVTM and ANQGSEA. With 4 bases clipped from V and 9 bases from J, the junction kept 8 bases outside the gene matches.